The 17 T cell receptor beta chains below come from one sample, sequenced in a study of blood T cell repertoires in COVID-19. This table comes from immunoSEQ multiplex PCR, and its TCRdb copy is limited to in-frame clones, with some not included. The table lists roughly 230,000 clones, 84% of them singletons. The sequencing sample was made of PBMCs or T cells enriched from blood (not recorded which). The receptor source for this set is a man in his fifties who had recovered from COVID-19.

This sequence joins TRBV27 and TRBJ2-3, with D possibly matching TRBD2 (5 bases). Germline CDR1 and CDR2: MNHEY and SMNVEV (reference sequence). V shed 3 bases and J shed 3 bases, with 10 bases lying between them. CDR3 length: 14 amino acids. The CDR3 is CASSFFGRTDTQYF. CDR3 DNA sequence: TGTGCCAGCAGTTTCTTTGGGAGAACAGATACGCAGTATTTT.

The table lists this clone with a few counts. The chain has TRBV2 and TRBJ2-7; 9 bases are a match to TRBD2. The germline CDR1 and CDR2 sequences are SNHLY and FYNNEI. The CDR3 totals 14 residues. V shed 4 bases, J shed 5 bases, and the junction held 6 bases outside the gene matches. CDR3 sequence (DNA): TGTGCCAGCAGTGTGGTAGCGGGAGCCCACGAGCAGTACTTC. This translates into CASSVVAGAHEQYF.

The genes are TRBV10-3 and TRBJ2-1, with 9 positions matching TRBD1. With V trimmed by 6 bases and J by 6 bases, 12 bases remained unmatched. This CDR3 contains 16 residues. Germline-derived CDR1 and CDR2 are ENHRY and SYGVKD. The CDR3, as DNA: TGTGCCATCAGGAACCAACAGGGACAGGGCCCCAATGAGCAGTTCTTC. It codes for CAIRNQQGQGPNEQFF.

V usage is TRBV5-1 and J usage is TRBJ1-2; D is ambiguous. The CDR3 is made up of 13 amino acids. V was pared by 2 bases and J by 4 bases, with 9 bases between. Per germline, CDR1 SGHRS and CDR2 YFSETQ. The CDR3 loop reads CASSFEGGYGYTF. CDR3 nucleotide sequence: TGCGCCAGCAGCTTCGAGGGAGGCTATGGCTACACCTTC.

This clone was seen only once. V is TRBV5-6 and J is TRBJ2-1; 7 nucleotides align to TRBD2. Germline V gene sequence: CDR1 SGHDT, CDR2 YYEEEE. V shed 3 bases, J shed 4 bases, and the junction held 7 bases outside the gene matches. The CDR3 covers 15 residues. The CDR3 DNA is TGTGCCAGCAGCTGGAGGCTAGCGGAATACAATGAGCAGTTCTTC. As protein: CASSWRLAEYNEQFF.

A single count supports this clone. The V gene is TRBV7-3, the J gene TRBJ2-1, with 9 bases aligning to TRBD2. The V and J ends lost 5 bases and 8 bases, in that order; junction bases with no gene match: 10. In germline, CDR1 is SGHTA, CDR2 FQGTGA. The CDR3 is 15 residues long. The CDR3, as DNA: TGTGCCAGCAGCCCTCCCGGACTAGCGAGAGATGAGCAGTTCTTC. Its translation is CASSPPGLARDEQFF.

The chain couples TRBV9 to TRBJ2-5; 7 nucleotides align to TRBD2. Looked up from germline, CDR1 is SGDLS and CDR2 is YYNGEE. The CDR3 sequence is 17 residues long. The ends lost 2 bases at V and 4 bases at J; junction bases unmatched: 14. The CDR3 spells CASSVNSWPGRGETQYF. Here the CDR3 DNA reads TGTGCCAGCAGCGTCAACAGTTGGCCGGGGAGGGGAGAGACCCAGTACTTC. Full variable domain (remainder filled in from reference TRBV9 and TRBJ2-5): DSGVTQTPKHLITATGQRVTLRCSPRSGDLSVYWYQQSLDQGLQFLIQYYNGEERAKGNILERFSAQQFPDLHSELNLSSLELGDSALYFCASSVNSWPGRGETQYFGPGTRLLVL.

The chain uses TRBV6-5 and TRBJ1-5, with a tentative D call TRBD1 (6 bases). This CDR3 region has 15 residues. The germline V gene has CDR1 MNHEY and CDR2 SVGAGI. Trimming pared 6 bases from V and 2 bases from J, leaving 14 bases between. The CDR3 loop reads CASRPQGTGNQPQHF. CDR3 DNA: TGTGCCAGCAGGCCACAGGGTACGGGCAATCAGCCCCAGCATTTT.

The genes are TRBV7-2 and TRBJ2-7; perhaps TRBD1 as D (5 bases). Per germline, CDR1 SGHTA and CDR2 FQGNSA. This CDR3 is 15 amino acids long. Trimming took off 5 bases at V and 2 bases at J, with 16 bases between the two ends. The CDR3, as DNA: TGTGCCAGCAGCAAAGGGGTTGTATATACCTACGAGCAGTACTTC. This codes for CASSKGVVYTYEQYF.

This rearrangement joins TRBV24-1 to TRBJ2-3; D uncertain. CDR1 is KGHDR and CDR2 is SFDVKD in the germline V gene. The CDR3 totals 12 residues. Trimming removed 5 bases at V and 6 bases at J, with 8 bases between. CDR3 loop: CATSGIGDTQYF. CDR3 bases: TGTGCCACCAGTGGTATCGGGGATACGCAGTATTTT.

This CDR3 reads CSVVTFQGAPNEKLFF. The DNA of the CDR3 is TGCAGCGTTGTGACGTTCCAGGGGGCGCCTAATGAAAAACTGTTTTTT. V and J are TRBV29-1 and TRBJ1-4; 8 nucleotides line up with TRBD1. With 4 bases clipped from V and 3 bases from J, the junction kept 10 bases outside the gene matches. Germline CDR1 SQVTM, CDR2 ANQGSEA. The CDR3 is 16 amino acids. The variable domain in full, completed from reference TRBV29-1 and TRBJ1-4, reads SAVISQKPSRDICQRGTSLTIQCQVDSQVTMMFWYRQQPGQSLTLIATANQGSEATYESGFVIDKFPISRPNLTFSTLTVSNMSPEDSSIYLCSVVTFQGAPNEKLFFGSGTQLSVL.

This chain links TRBV5-1 with TRBJ1-6; D uncertain. The V end lost 0 bases, the J end lost 7 bases, and 11 bases lay between the germline ends. Germline V gene sequence: CDR1 SGHRS, CDR2 YFSETQ. The CDR3 runs to 15 residues. CDR3 residues: CASSLVGEGNSPLHF. CDR3 in DNA: TGCGCCAGCAGCTTGGTGGGAGAAGGGAATTCACCCCTCCACTTT.

This sequence joins TRBV19 and TRBJ2-4; a possible D gene is TRBD2 (5 bases). Trimming removed 6 bases from V and 1 base from J, with 16 bases in between. CDR1 and CDR2 from the germline V gene are LNHDA and SQIVND (reference sequence). The CDR3 loop spans 16 amino acids. The DNA of the CDR3 is TGTGCCAGTAGCACCTCGCCCCCGGGGGCCAAAAACATTCAGTACTTC. It encodes CASSTSPPGAKNIQYF.

V is TRBV20-1 and J is TRBJ1-5; tentative D call: TRBD1 (6 bases). Trimming left V 3 bases short and J 4 bases short, with 13 bases between. The CDR3 covers 14 residues. Per the germline V gene, CDR1 is DFQATT and CDR2 is SNEGSKA (reference sequence). The CDR3 here is CSASGGRPNQPQHF. CDR3 in DNA: TGCAGTGCTAGTGGGGGCAGGCCAAATCAGCCCCAGCATTTT.

The CDR3 loop is CASSFGTGGNQPQHF. In DNA form, the CDR3 reads TGTGCCAGCAGCTTCGGGACAGGAGGGAATCAGCCCCAGCATTTT. The chain links TRBV13 to TRBJ1-5; 8 bases are a match to TRBD1. This CDR3 has 15 amino acids. V shed 3 bases and J 4 bases; nucleotides not matched to a gene: 5. Germline V gene data show CDR1 as PRHDT and CDR2 as FYEKMQ (reference sequence).

J is TRBJ1-2 and V is TRBV11-2; the match to TRBD1 covers 12 bases. CDR3 length: 16 residues. V lost 7 bases, J lost 4 bases, and 10 bases stayed unmatched. CDR1 is SGHAT and CDR2 is FQNNGV in the germline V gene. CDR3 coding DNA: TGTGCCAGCACTCCGGGGGGGACAGGGGGCCGCTATGGCTACACCTTC. Its protein is CASTPGGTGGRYGYTF.

The V gene is TRBV5-1, the J gene TRBJ1-4; a weak D match, TRBD1 (6 bases). The V gene's germline CDR1 is SGHRS and CDR2 YFSETQ. The CDR3 contains 15 residues. Trimming left V 1 base short and J 3 bases short, with 10 bases between. CDR3 in amino acids: CASSLNEGANEKLFF. The CDR3 bases are TGCGCCAGCAGCTTGAACGAGGGGGCTAATGAAAAACTGTTTTTT. The full variable domain, in which reference TRBV5-1 and TRBJ1-4 provide the parts outside the CDR3, is KAGVTQTPRYLIKTRGQQVTLSCSPISGHRSVSWYQQTPGQGLQFLFEYFSETQRNKGNFPGRFSGRQFSNSRSEMNVSTLELGDSALYLCASSLNEGANEKLFFGSGTQLSVL.